The subject of this entry is one T cell receptor beta chain. Its antigen remains unidentified. No base quality values were provided; no much bigger clone lies one nucleotide off. This sample was taken from a study of blood T cell repertoires in COVID-19 (dated by TCRdb to the early 2020s). About the study as a whole: Collaborator samples came from the United States, Italy and Spain and covered acute and convalescent phases of COVID-19. Sample metadata almost always included a de-identified subject ID, COVID-19 status, age in years and sex. Where available, HLA class I and class II types were obtained from metadata supplied by the sample provider rather than from assay-based typing. The prospective study material was composed of cDNA or gDNA derived from T cells, B-cell-depleted T cells, or PBMCs. The repertoires were made available in a free public database intended to serve as a resource for research on the immune response to SARS-CoV-2. The samples were drawn from the first 160 participants of the ongoing ImmuneRACE study and from more than 1,000 subjects provided by 6 global collaborators. Deeply sampled blood TCRbeta repertoires from subjects exposed to, actively infected with, or recovered from COVID-19 were included in the dataset. Overall study results and their limits: How much clinical and demographic metadata was included differed by source and by participant, and the metadata was provided uncurated.

TCRbeta CDR3 regions were amplified from genomic DNA by means of the immunoSEQ Assay, a bias-controlled multiplex PCR. Turning to the authors' computational methods: Nucleated cell counts per sample were estimated from amplification of reference gene primers within the assay. To quantify the absolute abundance of each unique TCRbeta CDR3 rearrangement, sequence reads were collapsed and filtered. Productive Simpson clonality was computed per sample as the square root of Simpson's diversity index over productive rearrangements. TCRdb re-hosts the immuneACCESS table, in-frame sequences only. Its copies lack some clones; in the studies checked, an unresolved V gene accounts for under half of them, and the cause for the rest is not known. Clone size and the V and J calls come from that table; the DNA yielded D and trimming. The sample table lists about 130,000 clones, around four fifths of them with a count of one. Around 6% of the sample is in the top ten clones.

From the cysteine through the phenylalanine, the CDR3 covers 14 amino acids. Only CDR3 DNA is held: 42 bases, read in frame from base 1. The germline V and J ends show losses of 4 bases and 3 bases respectively, and no gene match explains 1 base of the junction. Via the germline V gene, CDR1 is SGHTS and CDR2 YDEGEE. Participants in the prospective study were enrolled through a virtual design, were aged 18 to 89 years, and lived in 24 United States geographic areas. In the prospective study, cohorts were assigned on the basis of participant-reported clinical history obtained from a screening survey and a study questionnaire. For ImmuneRACE Cohort 3, a participant was defined as recovered based on two consecutive negative NP/OP PCR tests, clearance by a healthcare professional, or resolution of symptoms. In the prospective study, whole blood, serum and a nasopharyngeal or oropharyngeal swab were collected from each participant by mobile phlebotomists. Additional blood draws and questionnaires over an approximately two-month period could optionally be provided by prospective study participants. Blood samples from the prospective study were shipped frozen or at room temperature prior to DNA extraction.

Sequencing input: PBMCs or T cells enriched from blood (not recorded which). This receptor was taken from a woman in her forties or fifties who had recovered from COVID-19. Recombination joined TRBV5-8 with TRBJ1-6; a stretch of 7 junction bases matches TRBD1. The CDR3 region: CASSGQDYNSPLHF. DNA sequence: TGTGCCAGCAGCGGACAGGACTATAATTCACCCCTCCACTTT.